The 2 T cell receptor beta chains presented below share a single source sample, sequenced in a study of T cells after yellow fever vaccination. TCRdb re-called the 5' RACE reads with MiXCR, one entry per CDR3 protein. This sample carries about 240,000 distinct CDR3 sequences, 6% to 7.5% of them seen once, and the ten largest clones take more than 0.8%. Here the sequenced sample was CD4+ T cells sorted from PBMCs, taken 15 days after the yellow fever booster vaccination. These receptors all stem from a man aged 30 to 45 who received the YFV17D yellow fever vaccine.

V gene TRBV7-3 combines with J gene TRBJ1-2; TRBD1 matches at 7 bases. This CDR3 has 15 amino acids. Germline V gene sequence: CDR1 SGHTA, CDR2 FQGTGA. V shed 3 bases and J 4 bases; nucleotides not matched to a gene: 8. CDR3 amino acids: CASSFQPGQTYGYTF. CDR3 DNA: TGTGCCAGCAGCTTCCAACCGGGACAGACCTATGGCTACACCTTC.

This clonotype was found a few times. The chain carries TRBV28 and TRBJ2-2; TRBD1 agrees at 7 bases. This CDR3 comprises 14 residues. Trimming at V came to 5 bases and at J to 5 bases, leaving 5 bases not matched to a gene. Germline V gene sequence: CDR1 MDHEN, CDR2 SYDVKM. Written as DNA, the CDR3 is TGTGCCAGCAGTCGACAGGGCTATACCGGGGAGCTGTTTTTT. Translation gives CASSRQGYTGELFF.